One sample yielded the 5 T cell receptor beta chains listed below, sequenced in a study of cytomegalovirus exposure and HLA in healthy donors. The PCR was carried out with 60 Vbeta primers and 13 Jbeta primers. TCRdb keeps only in-frame clones here, not all; method: immunoSEQ multiplex PCR. The sample gives about 180,000 clones, about 80% of which show up once; 1.3% is in the top ten. The sample consisted of PBMCs. Source of these receptors: a man aged 25-45 years in good health and CMV-seronegative.

J is TRBJ1-2 and V is TRBV4-1, with 8 bases fitting TRBD1. The CDR3 runs to 16 residues. V was pared by 0 bases and J by 4 bases, with 7 bases of the junction left unmatched. Germline V lookup: CDR1 MGHRA, CDR2 YSYEKL. CDR3 residues: CASSQDADRGSYGYTF. The CDR3 DNA reads as TGCGCCAGCAGCCAAGACGCCGACAGGGGCTCCTATGGCTACACCTTC.

This clone occurred a few times. The rearrangement joins TRBV6-1 to TRBJ2-5; the match to TRBD2 covers 7 bases. With 2 bases clipped from V and 4 bases from J, the junction kept 7 bases outside the gene matches. Germline CDR1 reads MNHNS; CDR2 reads SASEGT. The CDR3 sequence is 15 residues long. The CDR3 protein is CASSEWGGTGETQYF. The CDR3 DNA sequence: TGTGCCAGCAGTGAATGGGGGGGGACGGGAGAGACCCAGTACTTC.

This chain links TRBV9 with TRBJ2-5; a possible D gene is TRBD2 (6 bases). The CDR3 extends over 19 amino acids. CDR1 SGDLS and CDR2 YYNGEE come from the germline V gene. Trimming cost V 0 bases and J 1 base, with 22 bases left between them. The CDR3 DNA reads as TGTGCCAGCAGCGTAGCCCTAGGTTCGGGGGAACCCCGCCAAGAGACCCAGTACTTC. Translated: CASSVALGSGEPRQETQYF.

V gene TRBV29-1 combines with J gene TRBJ1-1, with TRBD1 matching over 7 bases. Germline CDR1 is SQVTM and CDR2 is ANQGSEA. The J segment lost 4 bases and the V segment lost 7 bases, leaving 12 bases of the junction unmatched. The CDR3 is 14 residues long. The DNA of the CDR3 is TGCAGCGCCAGCATAATGACAGGGTTCACTGAAGCTTTCTTT. The encoded protein is CSASIMTGFTEAFF. The full variable domain, with the rest looked up from reference TRBV29-1 and TRBJ1-1, is SAVISQKPSRDICQRGTSLTIQCQVDSQVTMMFWYRQQPGQSLTLIATANQGSEATYESGFVIDKFPISRPNLTFSTLTVSNMSPEDSSIYLCSASIMTGFTEAFFGQGTRLTVV.

This clone was counted once. J is TRBJ2-7 and V is TRBV4-1; D possibly corresponds to TRBD1 (5 bases). Germline V gene sequence: CDR1 MGHRA, CDR2 YSYEKL. The length of the CDR3 is 14 residues. The germline V and J ends were trimmed by 1 base and 4 bases, with 11 bases remaining between them. The chain's CDR3 is CASSQVGQGYEQYF. Written as DNA, the CDR3 is TGCGCCAGCAGCCAAGTCGGCCAGGGTTACGAGCAGTACTTC.